The 7 T cell receptor beta chains reported below all come from one sample, sequenced in a study of technical replicates of blood from a handful of donors (dated 2017 in TCRdb). Receptors were amplified or captured by the immunoSEQ multiplex PCR assay. TCRdb carries this immuneACCESS record with in-frame sequences only. Its versions omit some clonotypes, under half of them owing to an unresolved V gene in the studies checked, with the rest unexplained. This sample lists 55,000 to 75,000 clones; around 93% were detected once. The top ten clones comprise over 0.35% of the sample. The sequencing input was T cells isolated from PBMCs. The origin of the receptors is a human donor in good health.

The gene calls are TRBV20-1 and TRBJ2-1, with D perhaps matching TRBD2 (6 bases). CDR1 and CDR2 from the germline V gene are DFQATT and SNEGSKA (reference sequence). CDR3 size: 11 residues. V lost 4 bases, J lost 7 bases, and 8 bases lay in between. The CDR3 protein is CSATEGNEQFF. The CDR3 nucleotides are TGCAGTGCTACGGAGGGGAATGAGCAGTTCTTC.

This clone showed up just once. The chain carries TRBV6-1 and TRBJ1-5; 7 positions match TRBD1. The V gene's germline CDR1 is MNHNS and CDR2 SASEGT. V was pared by 5 bases and J by 4 bases, with 8 bases of the junction left unmatched. The CDR3 runs to 15 residues. This CDR3 reads CASSKMGQPNQPQHF. The CDR3, as DNA: TGTGCCAGCAGTAAAATGGGACAGCCTAATCAGCCCCAGCATTTT.

V and J are TRBV6-5 and TRBJ1-1, with TRBD1 matching 10 bases. Germline V gives CDR1 MNHEY, CDR2 SVGAGI. The V gene end was trimmed by 5 bases and the J gene end by 5 bases; junction bases not matched to a gene: 2. CDR3 length: 13 amino acids. The CDR3 DNA follows: TGTGCCAGCAGTGGGACAGGGGATACTGAAGCTTTCTTT. Translating gives CASSGTGDTEAFF.

V is TRBV5-1 and J is TRBJ2-7; D might be TRBD1 (5 bases). The V gene's germline CDR1 is SGHRS and CDR2 YFSETQ. The CDR3 is 12 amino acids. Trimming removed 2 bases at V and 2 bases at J, with 5 bases between. The CDR3 bases are TGCGCCAGCAGCTTAGGGGCCTACGAGCAGTACTTC. Protein: CASSLGAYEQYF.

Remarks on this clone: This sample also contains other DNA sequences that code for the same CDR3. The chain has TRBV29-1 and TRBJ2-1; 11 nucleotides agree with TRBD2. The CDR3 has 14 amino acids. V was pared by 6 bases and J by 4 bases, with 5 bases of the junction left unmatched. CDR1 and CDR2 (germline): SQVTM, ANQGSEA. The CDR3 is CSVDTSGSYNEQFF. The DNA for the CDR3 is TGCAGCGTCGATACTAGCGGGAGTTACAATGAGCAGTTCTTC.

The chain has TRBV2 and TRBJ2-7, with D possibly matching TRBD1 (5 bases). CDR3 length: 15 amino acids. V lost 0 bases and J lost 0, with 9 bases in between. Germline loops: CDR1 SNHLY, CDR2 FYNNEI. The CDR3 loop reads CASSEAKGHSYEQYF. The CDR3 coding sequence is TGTGCCAGCAGTGAAGCTAAGGGGCACTCCTACGAGCAGTACTTC.

The chain combines TRBV7-3 with TRBJ2-1; 8 positions match TRBD2. J was trimmed by 4 bases and V by 5 bases; bases with no gene match: 13. CDR1 and CDR2 (germline): SGHTA, FQGTGA. This CDR3 is built from 17 residues. The CDR3 reads CASSPEGWREEYNEQFF. CDR3 in DNA: TGTGCCAGCAGCCCGGAGGGTTGGCGGGAGGAATACAATGAGCAGTTCTTC.